What follows are 9 T cell receptor beta chains derived from one specimen sequenced in a study of blood T cell repertoires in COVID-19. Libraries were prepared by immunoSEQ multiplex PCR; TCRdb keeps only in-frame clonotypes and omits some of them. This table has some 300,000 clones, about 91% appearing once. Sequencing input: peripheral blood. Receptors originate from a woman under 40 who had recovered from COVID-19.

There are a few counts of this clone. V and J are TRBV24-1 and TRBJ2-7; D unclear. The CDR3 length is 13 residues. Trimming pared 3 bases from V and 8 bases from J, leaving 13 bases between. Germline assignment: CDR1 KGHDR and CDR2 SFDVKD. The CDR3 is CATSDSDPPQQYF. The DNA for the CDR3 is TGTGCCACCAGTGATAGCGACCCGCCTCAGCAGTACTTC.

The genes are TRBV28 and TRBJ1-1; D gene uncertain. CDR1 MDHEN and CDR2 SYDVKM come from the germline V gene. The V and J ends lost 3 bases and 3 bases respectively, with 11 bases between them. The CDR3 is 14 residues long. The CDR3 region is CASSFGGPHTEAFF. In DNA form, the CDR3 reads TGTGCCAGCAGTTTCGGAGGGCCCCACACTGAAGCTTTCTTT.

This chain joins TRBV7-9 and TRBJ1-1; 9 positions agree with TRBD1. V was clipped by 5 bases and J by 10 bases; unmatched bases: 8. This CDR3 is 13 amino acids long. Germline lookup yields CDR1 SEHNR and CDR2 FQNEAQ (reference sequence). The CDR3 sequence is CASSGTGTELAFF. DNA for the CDR3: TGTGCCAGCAGCGGGACAGGGACGGAATTAGCTTTCTTT.

This clone showed up just once. The chain recombines TRBV7-9 with TRBJ1-1; D uncertain. The germline V and J ends were trimmed by 5 bases and 1 base, with 20 bases remaining between them. The CDR3 consists of 17 residues. Per the germline V gene, CDR1 is SEHNR and CDR2 is FQNEAQ (reference sequence). The CDR3 region has the DNA TGTGCCAGCAGCACGCCGTACCTGGGCAGCCCGAACACTGAAGCTTTCTTT. This encodes CASSTPYLGSPNTEAFF.

CDR3: CASSLVSQGGEKLFF. The DNA of the CDR3 is TGTGCCAGCAGCTTGGTATCACAGGGAGGGGAAAAACTGTTTTTT. The chain recombines TRBV5-6 with TRBJ1-4; tentative D call: TRBD1 (6 bases). Trimming stripped 0 bases from V and 8 bases from J, with 14 bases between. Looked up from germline, CDR1 is SGHDT and CDR2 is YYEEEE. This CDR3 region has 15 residues.

The chain recombines TRBV14 with TRBJ2-2; D is unresolved. Deletions cut 4 bases from V and 1 base from J, with 7 bases between. The V gene's germline CDR1 is SGHDN and CDR2 FVKESK. CDR3 length: 14 amino acids. Here the CDR3 DNA reads TGTGCCAGCAGCCTATATCTGAACACCGGGGAGCTGTTTTTT. It yields the protein CASSLYLNTGELFF.

This chain connects TRBV7-2 to TRBJ2-4, with TRBD2 identical over 8 bases. There are 17 residues in the CDR3. Trimming removed 2 bases from V and 6 bases from J; junction bases left unmatched: 12. Per germline, CDR1 SGHTA and CDR2 FQGNSA. The CDR3 DNA is TGTGCCAGCAGCTTACCAGCGGGGGACACCACATCAAACATTCAGTACTTC. It translates to CASSLPAGDTTSNIQYF.

V is TRBV28 and J is TRBJ2-1; TRBD2 might be the D (6 bases). The CDR3 loop spans 15 amino acids. The germline V gene has CDR1 MDHEN and CDR2 SYDVKM. Trimming stripped 5 bases from V and 0 bases from J, with 11 bases between. The CDR3 sequence is CASSRAGSSYNEQFF. The CDR3 DNA reads as TGTGCCAGCAGTCGGGCGGGGAGCTCCTACAATGAGCAGTTCTTC. Full variable domain (rest looked up from reference TRBV28 and TRBJ2-1): DVKVTQSSRYLVKRTGEKVFLECVQDMDHENMFWYRQDPGLGLRLIYFSYDVKMKEKGDIPEGYSVSREKKERFSLILESASTNQTSMYLCASSRAGSSYNEQFFGPGTRLTVL.

This clone was seen a single time. The J gene is TRBJ2-2, the V gene TRBV5-4; TRBD2 is a possible D gene (6 bases). The germline V gene has CDR1 SGHNT and CDR2 YYREEE (reference sequence). Deletions cut 5 bases from V and 6 bases from J, with 11 bases between. The CDR3 has 13 amino acids. The CDR3 is CASRPGLAGELFF. The CDR3 DNA is TGTGCCAGCAGACCGGGACTGGCCGGGGAGCTGTTTTTT.